This T cell receptor beta chain appears in the sequencing data of a study of early T cells in non-severe SARS-CoV-2 infection. Unique molecular identifiers (one per individual cDNA molecule) were attached. TCRdb re-called the 5' RACE reads through MiXCR, storing one row per CDR3 protein. The data hold approximately 80,000 distinct CDR3 sequences, with about 11% observed a single time. The germline gives CDR1 MNHEY, CDR2 SVGEGT. CDR3 length equals 15 residues. The V end was cut by 0 bases, the J end by 3 bases, with 12 bases between. Study results and caveats: VDJdb matching favored anti-spike CD8 responses, missing private and CD4 specificities.

This clonotype came up a few times. The antigen is unknown. The rearrangement joins TRBV6-2 or TRBV6-3 to TRBJ2-7; TRBD1 is a possible D gene (5 bases). Specimen: whole blood, collected at baseline. The TCR comes from an adult who was a healthcare worker with PCR-confirmed SARS-CoV-2 infection or an uninfected control (not recorded which). The CDR3 DNA reads as TGTGCCAGCAGTTACTCGATTCAGGGCGGCTACGAGCAGTACTTC. Amino acid sequence: CASSYSIQGGYEQYF.